This TCR beta chain was recorded in a study of CD8+ T cells in alopecia areata. At the level of the study: Treatment comprised oral tofacitinib, 5 to 10 mg twice daily, in treated patients. Severity scores in treated patients reflected the percentage of scalp affected.

A remark on this clone: Antigen specificity is unknown.

Regarding treatment: oral pan-JAK inhibitor, 5-10 mg twice daily. Extracted RNA was reverse transcribed, and the resulting cDNA served as sequencing template. The method was immunoSEQ multiplex PCR; TCRdb's version includes in-frame clones alone and lacks a portion of them. Seen here are roughly 100,000 clones, approximately 84% observed once, and the top ten hold 11%. This CDR3 is 14 amino acids long. CDR1 is LNHDA and CDR2 is SQIVND in the germline V gene (reference sequence). With V trimmed by 3 bases and J by 3 bases, 5 bases remained unmatched. Findings of the study overall: Uncertainty remains about how baseline CD8+ expansion links to response, with one nonresponder.

This sequence originates from a human donor with alopecia areata. The chain combines TRBV19 with TRBJ2-7; TRBD1 matches 7 bases. The sample consisted of CD8+ T cells sorted from blood, taken between weeks 30 and 35, from a patient treated with tofacitinib. The chain's CDR3 is CASSILPGGYEQYF. The CDR3 nucleotides read TGTGCCAGTAGTATCCTCCCAGGGGGCTACGAGCAGTACTTC. The whole variable domain, filled in from reference TRBV19 and TRBJ2-7, reads DGGITQSPKYLFRKEGQNVTLSCEQNLNHDAMYWYRQDPGQGLRLIYYSQIVNDFQKGDIAEGYSVSREKKESFPLTVTSAQKNPTAFYLCASSILPGGYEQYFGPGTRLTVT.